These T cell receptor beta chains were read from a single sample in a study of T cell responses to AZD1222 COVID-19 vaccine. Clones were sequenced by immunoSEQ multiplex PCR, and TCRdb holds only the in-frame ones, with some missing. The profile shows tens of thousands of clones, around nine tenths of them singletons. The input for sequencing was peripheral blood, taken on day 0 of MenACWY control vaccination. The source is an adult in good health. CDR3s include the opening cysteine and the closing phenylalanine or tryptophan. The D gene is left open where the match is weak. Rows may omit the clone size; those that give it use once, few, many or a size class.

V: TRBV15; D: NA; J: TRBJ2-1; size: NA; CDR3: CATSKPTGNEQFF; DNA: TGTGCCACGTCGAAACCGACGGGGAATGAGCAGTTCTTC
V: TRBV4-2; D: TRBD2; J: TRBJ2-5; size: NA; CDR3: CASSHGTSGVQETQYF; DNA: TGTGCCAGCAGCCACGGGACTAGCGGGGTCCAAGAGACCCAGTACTTC
V: TRBV5-1; D: NA; J: TRBJ2-5; size: NA; CDR3: CASSFQQETQYF; DNA: TGCGCCAGCAGCTTCCAGCAAGAGACCCAGTACTTC
V: TRBV5-4; D: NA; J: TRBJ1-1; size: NA; CDR3: CASSHGNTEAFF; DNA: TGTGCCAGCAGTCACGGTAACACTGAAGCTTTCTTT
V: TRBV19; D: NA; J: TRBJ2-7; size: few; CDR3: CASSITGTYEQYF; DNA: TGTGCCAGTAGTATCACAGGGACCTACGAGCAGTACTTC
V: TRBV7-2; D: NA; J: TRBJ1-1; size: NA; CDR3: CASSLVSGGETEAFF; DNA: TGTGCCAGCAGCTTAGTCTCCGGGGGCGAGACTGAAGCTTTCTTT
V: TRBV11-3; D: NA; J: TRBJ2-2; size: NA; CDR3: CASSPQAAAGELFF; DNA: TGTGCCAGCAGCCCCCAGGCAGCGGCCGGGGAGCTGTTTTTT
V: TRBV6-5; D: TRBD2; J: TRBJ2-7; size: NA; CDR3: CASSYIAGAGEQYF; DNA: TGTGCCAGCAGTTACATAGCGGGGGCGGGCGAGCAGTACTTC
V: TRBV10-3; D: TRBD1; J: TRBJ1-5; size: NA; CDR3: CAISESGTGPQHF; DNA: TGTGCCATCAGTGAGTCCGGGACAGGCCCCCAGCATTTT
V: TRBV7-9; D: NA; J: TRBJ1-5; size: NA; CDR3: CASSSQRNQPQHF; DNA: TGTGCCAGCAGCTCCCAGCGAAATCAGCCCCAGCATTTT
V: TRBV11-1; D: NA; J: TRBJ2-1; size: NA; CDR3: CASSPRTGPYNEQFF; DNA: TGTGCCAGCAGCCCGAGGACGGGACCTTACAATGAGCAGTTCTTC
V: TRBV19; D: NA; J: TRBJ1-5; size: NA; CDR3: CASSMSGGPNQPQHF; DNA: TGTGCCAGTAGTATGAGCGGGGGACCCAATCAGCCCCAGCATTTT
V: TRBV2; D: NA; J: TRBJ1-1; size: NA; CDR3: CASSLGHLNTEAFF; DNA: TGTGCCAGCAGTTTAGGACATTTGAACACTGAAGCTTTCTTT
V: TRBV5-8; D: NA; J: TRBJ2-7; size: NA; CDR3: CASSFEQATAYTQSIYEQYF; DNA: TGTGCCAGCAGCTTCGAACAGGCCACCGCCTATACCCAAAGTATCTACGAGCAGTACTTC
V: TRBV28; D: NA; J: TRBJ1-6; size: NA; CDR3: CASSPRWGLNNSPLHF; DNA: TGTGCCAGCAGCCCAAGGTGGGGCCTAAATAATTCACCCCTCCACTTT
V: TRBV10-1; D: NA; J: TRBJ1-1; size: NA; CDR3: CASSHRETEAFF; DNA: TGCGCCAGCAGCCACAGGGAAACTGAAGCTTTCTTT
V: TRBV27; D: TRBD1; J: TRBJ1-2; size: NA; CDR3: CASSPTGYYGYTF; DNA: TGTGCCAGCAGTCCGACAGGGTACTATGGCTACACCTTC
V: TRBV10-1; D: NA; J: TRBJ2-5; size: NA; CDR3: CASSESGNRETQYF; DNA: TGCGCCAGCAGTGAGTCGGGCAACCGGGAGACCCAGTACTTC
V: TRBV27; D: NA; J: TRBJ2-7; size: NA; CDR3: CASSSGTYSRKQYF; DNA: TGTGCCAGCAGTTCCGGGACATATTCTAGGAAGCAGTACTTC
V: TRBV10-2; D: NA; J: TRBJ2-2; size: NA; CDR3: CASSGVGTGPTGELFF; DNA: TGCGCCAGCAGTGGGGTCGGGACTGGACCCACCGGGGAGCTGTTTTTT
V: TRBV7-9; D: NA; J: TRBJ1-6; size: NA; CDR3: CASSVTGDYNSPLHF; DNA: TGTGCCAGCAGCGTGACAGGAGACTATAATTCACCCCTCCACTTT
V: TRBV27; D: TRBD1; J: TRBJ2-7; size: NA; CDR3: CASSSTDRAPPYEQYF; DNA: TGTGCCAGCAGTTCTACCGACAGGGCCCCCCCCTACGAGCAGTACTTC
V: TRBV28; D: NA; J: TRBJ1-2; size: NA; CDR3: CASSLSRGAPPGYTF; DNA: TGTGCCAGCAGTCTATCCCGAGGAGCACCACCGGGCTACACCTTC
V: TRBV2; D: NA; J: TRBJ1-4; size: NA; CDR3: CASTDRLSATNEKLFF; DNA: TGTGCCAGCACCGACAGGTTATCTGCAACTAATGAAAAACTGTTTTTT
V: TRBV18; D: NA; J: TRBJ1-2; size: NA; CDR3: CASSHPALYGYTF; DNA: TGTGCCAGCTCCCACCCGGCTCTCTATGGCTACACCTTC
V: TRBV2; D: TRBD2; J: TRBJ2-5; size: once; CDR3: CASSEGVWLAGDREETQYF; DNA: TGTGCCAGCAGTGAAGGGGTGTGGCTAGCGGGAGATAGGGAAGAGACCCAGTACTTC
V: TRBV27; D: NA; J: TRBJ1-6; size: NA; CDR3: CASSFDAGAHNSPLHF; DNA: TGTGCCAGCAGTTTTGACGCCGGGGCTCATAATTCACCCCTCCACTTT
V: TRBV6-5; D: NA; J: TRBJ1-1; size: NA; CDR3: CASSSVGNTEAFF; DNA: TGTGCCAGCAGCAGTGTGGGGAACACTGAAGCTTTCTTT
V: TRBV5-1; D: NA; J: TRBJ1-4; size: NA; CDR3: CASSSQGASSEKLFF; DNA: TGCGCCAGCAGCTCGCAAGGGGCGTCGTCTGAAAAACTGTTTTTT